The 29 T cell receptor beta chains below come from one sample, sequenced in a study of T cells in localized non-small cell lung cancer. The data were produced by immunoSEQ multiplex PCR, yet TCRdb's version contains in-frame clones alone and is incomplete. The sample shows roughly 38,000 clones, about nine tenths of them seen only once. The sample was peripheral blood, taken before any cancer treatment. The receptor set was obtained from a female donor at least 60 years old with stage I squamous cell lung carcinoma.

V gene TRBV5-1 combines with J gene TRBJ1-3, with unresolved D. The CDR3 runs to 15 residues. V lost 4 bases and J 0 bases, leaving 11 bases between the germline ends. Germline CDR1 SGHRS, CDR2 YFSETQ. CDR3 amino acids: CASSVAWGSGNTIYF. For the CDR3, the DNA is TGCGCCAGCAGCGTGGCGTGGGGCTCTGGAAACACCATATATTTT.

The chain joins TRBV5-1 to TRBJ2-3; 8 bases line up with TRBD2. The J segment lost 1 base and the V segment lost 2 bases, leaving 3 bases of the junction unmatched. This CDR3 region has 15 residues. Looked up from germline, CDR1 is SGHRS and CDR2 is YFSETQ. The CDR3 is CASSFQAGGTDTQYF. The CDR3 DNA reads as TGCGCCAGCAGCTTCCAAGCGGGAGGCACAGATACGCAGTATTTT.

Note on this clone: One end of the junction does not line up with germline, which may come from a read error. The chain employs TRBV19 and TRBJ2-7; weak D call: TRBD2 (6 bases). The germline V gene encodes CDR1 LNHDA and CDR2 SQIVND (reference sequence). This CDR3 comprises 14 residues. CDR3 residues: CASGIAEGSYEQYF. CDR3 DNA sequence: TGTGCCAGTGGTATAGCGGAGGGTTCCTACGAGCAGTACTTC.

This clone was counted once. The chain carries TRBV5-4 and TRBJ2-7; D may be TRBD2 (6 bases). Trimming shortened V by 3 bases and J by 0 bases, and 16 bases separated the two germline ends. CDR1 is SGHNT and CDR2 is YYREEE in the germline V gene (reference sequence). The CDR3 runs 16 residues. The CDR3 bases are TGTGCCAGCAGCTCCCCCGGCGGGATGAGCTCCTACGAGCAGTACTTC. Protein sequence: CASSSPGGMSSYEQYF. Complete variable domain (other parts from reference TRBV5-4 and TRBJ2-7): ETGVTQSPTHLIKTRGQQVTLRCSSQSGHNTVSWYQQALGQGPQFIFQYYREEENGRGNFPPRFSGLQFPNYSSELNVNALELDDSALYLCASSSPGGMSSYEQYFGPGTRLTVT.

The rearrangement uses TRBV27 and TRBJ1-5; 9 bases are a match to TRBD1. CDR3 length equals 16 residues. V was pared by 4 bases and J by 7 bases, with 11 bases of the junction left unmatched. Germline loops: CDR1 MNHEY, CDR2 SMNVEV (reference sequence). The DNA of the CDR3 is TGTGCCAGCAGTTCTATATTCGACAGGGGGGGACAGCCCCAGCATTTT. Encoded protein: CASSSIFDRGGQPQHF.

This chain joins TRBV18 and TRBJ2-7; D is ambiguous. The CDR3 has 14 residues. Trimming pared 3 bases from V and 2 bases from J, leaving 11 bases between. Germline loops: CDR1 KGHSH, CDR2 LQKENI. The CDR3 nucleotides read TGTGCCAGCTCACCGACAACGGGCGCCTACGAGCAGTACTTC. It codes for CASSPTTGAYEQYF.

The rearrangement uses TRBV6-1 and TRBJ1-2, with D tentatively TRBD1 (6 bases). The CDR3 extends over 14 amino acids. Trimming shortened V by 0 bases and J by 6 bases, and 11 bases separated the two germline ends. Germline V gene lookup returns CDR1 MNHNS and CDR2 SASEGT. As DNA, the CDR3 is TGTGCCAGCAGTGAAGCGATTTACAGGGATGGCTACACCTTC. This encodes CASSEAIYRDGYTF.

The gene calls are TRBV29-1 and TRBJ2-5; D remains ambiguous. The CDR3 is 11 amino acids. The V and J ends lost 7 bases and 4 bases respectively, with 10 bases between them. CDR1 and CDR2 from the germline V gene are SQVTM and ANQGSEA. This CDR3 reads CSETKGETQYF. The CDR3 DNA is TGCAGCGAGACGAAGGGAGAGACCCAGTACTTC.

The chain uses TRBV5-1 and TRBJ2-7; TRBD2 agrees at 8 bases. CDR3 size: 19 residues. Germline V gene sequence: CDR1 SGHRS, CDR2 YFSETQ. The ends lost 4 bases at V and 6 bases at J; junction bases unmatched: 24. As DNA, the CDR3 is TGCGCCAGCAGCCCCCGAGGGGGTAGCGGGGCTACCTCGGCCGGCGAGCAGTACTTC. It encodes CASSPRGGSGATSAGEQYF.

The CDR3 region is CASSIAGGDYEQYF. In DNA, the CDR3 is TGTGCCAGTAGTATAGCGGGAGGGGACTACGAGCAGTACTTC. The chain is built from TRBV19 and TRBJ2-7; 8 positions agree with TRBD2. V lost 1 base, J lost 3 bases, and 2 bases stayed unmatched. This CDR3 has 14 amino acids. CDR1 and CDR2 from the germline V gene are LNHDA and SQIVND (reference sequence).

The chain has TRBV14 and TRBJ2-3; D is undetermined. The V gene's germline CDR1 is SGHDN and CDR2 FVKESK. Trimming removed 0 bases at V and 2 bases at J, with 9 bases between. This CDR3 comprises 15 residues. Written as DNA, the CDR3 is TGTGCCAGCAGCCAAGATACACAGCTCACAGATACGCAGTATTTT. Amino acids: CASSQDTQLTDTQYF. Based on the CDR3 plus reference TRBV14 and TRBJ2-3, the full variable domain is EAGVTQFPSHSVIEKGQTVTLRCDPISGHDNLYWYRRVMGKEIKFLLHFVKESKQDESGMPNNRFLAERTGGTYSTLKVQPAELEDSGVYFCASSQDTQLTDTQYFGPGTRLTVL.

The chain employs TRBV5-1 and TRBJ1-6; tentative D call: TRBD1 (5 bases). Trimming stripped 1 base from V and 10 bases from J, with 15 bases between. The CDR3 spans 15 residues. Germline V gene data show CDR1 as SGHRS and CDR2 as YFSETQ. The CDR3 region has the DNA TGCGCCAGCAGCTTGTCCCCCAGGGAAGGGTCACCCCTCCACTTT. Residues: CASSLSPREGSPLHF.

The chain has TRBV9 and TRBJ2-7; tentatively, D is TRBD1 (6 bases). The CDR3 covers 15 residues. The V gene's germline CDR1 is SGDLS and CDR2 YYNGEE. V lost 0 bases and J 7 bases, leaving 17 bases between the germline ends. The CDR3 protein is CASSVGLQGTGEQYF. For the CDR3, the DNA is TGTGCCAGCAGCGTAGGGCTACAGGGTACGGGGGAGCAGTACTTC.

This chain connects TRBV9 to TRBJ1-5; D remains unclear. There are 13 residues in the CDR3. The germline V gene encodes CDR1 SGDLS and CDR2 YYNGEE. Trimming took 0 bases from V and 5 from J, leaving 6 bases between them. The CDR3 DNA sequence: TGTGCCAGCAGCGTAGATGGGTATCAGCCCCAGCATTTT. Amino acids: CASSVDGYQPQHF.

The rearrangement uses TRBV13 and TRBJ2-7; 8 bases are shared with TRBD1. This CDR3 is built from 14 residues. V shed 4 bases, J shed 4 bases, and the junction held 6 bases outside the gene matches. Germline lookup yields CDR1 PRHDT and CDR2 FYEKMQ (reference sequence). The CDR3 DNA follows: TGTGCCAGCAGCTATTCAGGGGGCCAATACGAGCAGTACTTC. Residues: CASSYSGGQYEQYF.

This chain joins TRBV18 and TRBJ1-5; 7 bases map to TRBD1. The CDR3 runs to 16 residues. Trimming cost V 1 base and J 7 bases; bases outside gene matches: 10. The germline gives CDR1 KGHSH, CDR2 LQKENI. CDR3 amino acids: CASSPRGQRGSQPQHF. The CDR3 bases are TGTGCCAGCTCACCACGGGGACAGAGGGGTTCGCAGCCCCAGCATTTT.

The chain recombines TRBV19 with TRBJ1-1, with D unclear. The V gene's germline CDR1 is LNHDA and CDR2 SQIVND (reference sequence). The CDR3 runs 11 residues. V lost 8 bases, J lost 4 bases, and 8 bases lay in between. This CDR3 reads CASGEPTEAFF. CDR3 nucleotides: TGTGCCAGTGGGGAACCCACTGAAGCTTTCTTT.

The chain joins TRBV6-5 to TRBJ2-1; D ambiguous. Trimming cost V 6 bases and J 6 bases, with 15 bases left between them. CDR3 length equals 14 residues. Germline assignment: CDR1 MNHEY and CDR2 SVGAGI. The CDR3 region is CASRSHASRNEQFF. The CDR3 region has the DNA TGTGCCAGCAGGTCCCACGCCTCCCGCAATGAGCAGTTCTTC.

This chain links TRBV5-1 with TRBJ2-7; D is uncertain. V lost 3 bases, J lost 3 bases, and 7 bases lay in between. CDR1 SGHRS and CDR2 YFSETQ come from the germline V gene. CDR3 length: 12 residues. The CDR3 DNA reads as TGCGCCAGCAGCTCAGCGCTCTACGAGCAGTACTTC. Its protein is CASSSALYEQYF.

This sequence joins TRBV5-6 and TRBJ2-7; possible D gene TRBD1, 6 bases. The CDR3 totals 14 residues. Germline assignment: CDR1 SGHDT and CDR2 YYEEEE. The V end was cut by 4 bases, the J end by 4 bases, with 15 bases between. CDR3 coding DNA: TGTGCCAGCAGCAACTACGACAGGCGATACGAGCAGTACTTC. This translates into CASSNYDRRYEQYF.

The chain is built from TRBV18 and TRBJ1-2; 7 nucleotides match TRBD1. CDR3 size: 17 residues. V shed 1 base and J 2 bases; nucleotides not matched to a gene: 10. Germline CDR1 and CDR2: KGHSH and LQKENI. The DNA of the CDR3 is TGTGCCAGCTCACCACAGTTACATCAGGGGGGAAACTATGGCTACACCTTC. It yields the protein CASSPQLHQGGNYGYTF.

In its sample, this clone was seen a few times. This chain links TRBV18 with TRBJ2-1; weak D call: TRBD2 (6 bases). CDR1 is KGHSH, CDR2 LQKENI, per germline. Trimming pared 0 bases from V and 6 bases from J, leaving 18 bases between. The CDR3 runs 17 residues. In nucleotides, the CDR3 is TGTGCCAGCTCACCACCGATCGCTAGCGAAGACCGCAATGAGCAGTTCTTC. It encodes CASSPPIASEDRNEQFF.

The genes are TRBV10-1 and TRBJ2-2, with D tentatively TRBD1 or TRBD2 (5 bases each). V was cut by 0 bases and J by 7 bases, with 12 bases left in between. Germline loops: CDR1 WNHNN, CDR2 SYGVQD (reference sequence). The CDR3 has 15 residues. The CDR3 sequence: CASSESGDVIGELFF. Written as DNA, the CDR3 is TGCGCCAGCAGTGAGTCGGGGGACGTCATCGGGGAGCTGTTTTTT.

V is TRBV6-6 and J is TRBJ2-3; D possibly corresponds to TRBD1 (6 bases). The CDR3 extends over 14 amino acids. The germline CDR1 and CDR2 sequences are MNHNY and SVGAGI (reference sequence). V lost 2 bases to trimming and J lost 5 bases, with 11 bases between them. CDR3 DNA: TGTGCCAGCAGTTACGGAAACAGGGAAGATACGCAGTATTTT. Translating it yields CASSYGNREDTQYF.

V usage is TRBV27 and J usage is TRBJ1-1, with 10 nucleotides matching TRBD1. Germline-derived CDR1 and CDR2 are MNHEY and SMNVEV (reference sequence). Losses at the gene ends were 6 bases for V and 4 bases for J; bases not matched to a gene: 8. This CDR3 has 15 residues. The DNA for the CDR3 is TGTGCCAGCAGGCCCCGACAGGGGGCGGGCACTGAAGCTTTCTTT. This codes for CASRPRQGAGTEAFF.

This sequence joins TRBV7-3 and TRBJ1-1; TRBD1 matches 9 bases. Germline-derived CDR1 and CDR2 are SGHTA and FQGTGA. V lost 5 bases to trimming and J lost 0 bases; unmatched junction nucleotides: 7. The CDR3 spans 16 residues. CDR3 bases: TGTGCCAGCAGCAGGGACAGGGTCGAAGTGAACACTGAAGCTTTCTTT. The encoded protein is CASSRDRVEVNTEAFF.

V is TRBV28 and J is TRBJ2-1; 13 bases line up with TRBD2. Germline loops: CDR1 MDHEN, CDR2 SYDVKM. This CDR3 contains 17 residues. Trimming cost V 4 bases and J 9 bases; bases outside gene matches: 12. The CDR3 bases are TGTGCCAGCAGTTCACCAGGACTAGCGGGAGTGTCGGGTGAGCAGTTCTTC. This encodes CASSSPGLAGVSGEQFF.

The V and J genes are TRBV5-4 and TRBJ1-2; 10 bases agree with TRBD1. The germline CDR1 and CDR2 sequences are SGHNT and YYREEE (reference sequence). The CDR3 runs 15 residues. The V and J ends lost 0 bases and 4 bases, in that order; junction bases with no gene match: 3. Here the CDR3 DNA reads TGTGCCAGCAGCTTGGGACAGGGGGCGGTCTATGGCTACACCTTC. It specifies CASSLGQGAVYGYTF. Based on the CDR3 plus reference TRBV5-4 and TRBJ1-2, the full variable domain is ETGVTQSPTHLIKTRGQQVTLRCSSQSGHNTVSWYQQALGQGPQFIFQYYREEENGRGNFPPRFSGLQFPNYSSELNVNALELDDSALYLCASSLGQGAVYGYTFGSGTRLTVV.

The chain joins TRBV7-2 to TRBJ1-2; D unclear. Germline CDR1 and CDR2: SGHTA and FQGNSA. The CDR3 is 11 amino acids. Trimming left V 3 bases short and J 8 bases short, with 7 bases between. The CDR3 DNA follows: TGTGCCAGCAGCTTTGGAGGCGGCTACACCTTC. This sequence encodes CASSFGGGYTF.